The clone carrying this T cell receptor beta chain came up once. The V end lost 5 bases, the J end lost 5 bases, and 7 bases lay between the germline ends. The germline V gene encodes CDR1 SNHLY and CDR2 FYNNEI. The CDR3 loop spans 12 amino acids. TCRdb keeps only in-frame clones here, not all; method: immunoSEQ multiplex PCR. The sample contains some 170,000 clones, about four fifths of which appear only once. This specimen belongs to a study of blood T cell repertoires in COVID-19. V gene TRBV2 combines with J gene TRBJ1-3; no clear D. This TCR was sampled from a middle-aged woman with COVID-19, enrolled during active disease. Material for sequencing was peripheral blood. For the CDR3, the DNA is TGTGCCAGCAGTACTACCCGAAACACCATATATTTT. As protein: CASSTTRNTIYF.